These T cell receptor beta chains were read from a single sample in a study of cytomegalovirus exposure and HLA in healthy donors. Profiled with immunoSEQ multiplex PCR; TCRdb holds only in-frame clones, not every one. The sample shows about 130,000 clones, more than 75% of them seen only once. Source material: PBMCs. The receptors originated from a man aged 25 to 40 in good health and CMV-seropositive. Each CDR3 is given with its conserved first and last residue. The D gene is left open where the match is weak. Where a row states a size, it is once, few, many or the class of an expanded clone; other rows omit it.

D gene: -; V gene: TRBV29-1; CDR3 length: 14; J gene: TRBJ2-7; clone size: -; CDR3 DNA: TGCAGCGTTGAAGTTGGAGACGCGGGTTTCGAGCAGTACTTC; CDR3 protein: CSVEVGDAGFEQYF
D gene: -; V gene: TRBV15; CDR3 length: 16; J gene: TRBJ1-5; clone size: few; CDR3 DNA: TGTGCCACCAGCAGAGTGCGGTCCGGGGGCAATCAGCCCCAGCATTTT; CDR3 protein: CATSRVRSGGNQPQHF
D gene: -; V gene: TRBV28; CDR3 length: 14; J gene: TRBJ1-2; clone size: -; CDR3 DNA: TGTGCCAGCAGTCCTTTCCGGGCGGGCTATGGCTACACCTTC; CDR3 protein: CASSPFRAGYGYTF
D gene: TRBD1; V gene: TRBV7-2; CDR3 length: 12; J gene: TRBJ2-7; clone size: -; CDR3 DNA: TGTGCCAGCAGCCGACAGGGCTACGAGCAGTACTTC; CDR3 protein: CASSRQGYEQYF
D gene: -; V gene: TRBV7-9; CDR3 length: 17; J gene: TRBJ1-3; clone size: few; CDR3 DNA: TGTGCCAGCTCGGGAGGTGCGGGGCTCATTTCTGGAAACACCATATATTTT; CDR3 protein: CASSGGAGLISGNTIYF
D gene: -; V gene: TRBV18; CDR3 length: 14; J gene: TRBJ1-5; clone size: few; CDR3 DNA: TGTGCCAGCTCACCAGGTGGGGCACATCAGCCCCAGCATTTT; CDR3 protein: CASSPGGAHQPQHF
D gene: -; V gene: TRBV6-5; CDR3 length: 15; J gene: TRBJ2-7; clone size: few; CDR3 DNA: TGTGCCAGCAGGGAGGTACCCAGCGGCACCTACGAGCAGTACTTC; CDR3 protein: CASREVPSGTYEQYF
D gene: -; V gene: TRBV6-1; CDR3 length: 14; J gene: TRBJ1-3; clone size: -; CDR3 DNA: TGTGCCAGCAGTGGATCCGCGCCTGGAAACACCATATATTTT; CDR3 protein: CASSGSAPGNTIYF
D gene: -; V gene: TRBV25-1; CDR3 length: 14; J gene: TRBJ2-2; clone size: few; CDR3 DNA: TGTGCCAGCAGTGAACGAGGGAACACCGGGGAGCTGTTTTTT; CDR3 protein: CASSERGNTGELFF
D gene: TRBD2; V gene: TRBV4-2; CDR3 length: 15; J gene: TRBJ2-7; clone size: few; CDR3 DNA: TGTGCCAGCAGCCCCCGACTAGCGGGAGTGTACGAGCAGTACTTC; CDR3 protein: CASSPRLAGVYEQYF
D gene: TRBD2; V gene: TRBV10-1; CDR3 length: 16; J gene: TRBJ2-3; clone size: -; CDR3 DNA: TGCGCCAGCAGTGGTACAGCGGGAGGGCCGGGAGATACGCAGTATTTT; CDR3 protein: CASSGTAGGPGDTQYF
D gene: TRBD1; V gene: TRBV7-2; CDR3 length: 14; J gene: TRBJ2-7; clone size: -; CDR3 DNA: TGTGCCAGCAGCTATCCGGGACAGGGCTACGAGCAGTACTTC; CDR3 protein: CASSYPGQGYEQYF
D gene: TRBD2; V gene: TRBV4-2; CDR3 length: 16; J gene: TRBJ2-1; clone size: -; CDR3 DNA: TGTGCCAGCAGCCGGCTAGCGGGAGAGAAAGGTGATGAGCAGTTCTTC; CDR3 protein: CASSRLAGEKGDEQFF
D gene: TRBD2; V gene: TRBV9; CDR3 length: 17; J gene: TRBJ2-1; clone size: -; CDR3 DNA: TGTGCCAGCAGCGTAGTTAGCGGGAGGATCCAACTCAATGAGCAGTTCTTC; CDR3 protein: CASSVVSGRIQLNEQFF
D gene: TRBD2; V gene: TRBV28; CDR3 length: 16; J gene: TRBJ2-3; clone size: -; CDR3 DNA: TGTGCCAGCAGGGGGACGGGACTAGCGGGATCCTGGACGCAGTATTTT; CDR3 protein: CASRGTGLAGSWTQYF
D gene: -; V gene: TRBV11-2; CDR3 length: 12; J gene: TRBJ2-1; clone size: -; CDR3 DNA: TGTGCCAGCAGCTTAACAGACCATGAGCAGTTCTTC; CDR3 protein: CASSLTDHEQFF
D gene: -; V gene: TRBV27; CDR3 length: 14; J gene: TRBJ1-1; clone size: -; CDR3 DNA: TGTGCCAGCAGTCCGGGGGGGGGTCACACTGAAGCTTTCTTT; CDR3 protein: CASSPGGGHTEAFF
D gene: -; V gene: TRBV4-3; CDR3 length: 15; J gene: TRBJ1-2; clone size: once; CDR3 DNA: TGCGCCAGCAGCCCTGACTTGTGGGGGCTCTATGGCTACACCTTC; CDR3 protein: CASSPDLWGLYGYTF
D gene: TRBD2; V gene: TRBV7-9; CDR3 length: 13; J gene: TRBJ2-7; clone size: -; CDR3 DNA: TGTGCCAGCAGCTCCGGGACTAGAAACGAGCAGTACTTC; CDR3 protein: CASSSGTRNEQYF
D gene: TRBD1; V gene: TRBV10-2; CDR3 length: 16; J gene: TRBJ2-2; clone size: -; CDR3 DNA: TGCGCCAGCAGTAGAGAGTTAGGGGGCGGCACCGGGGAGCTGTTTTTT; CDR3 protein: CASSRELGGGTGELFF
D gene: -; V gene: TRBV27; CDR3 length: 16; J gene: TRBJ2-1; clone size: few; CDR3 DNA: TGTGCCAGCAGTTTTGATACCTCTGGGGCGTACAATGAGCAGTTCTTC; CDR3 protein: CASSFDTSGAYNEQFF
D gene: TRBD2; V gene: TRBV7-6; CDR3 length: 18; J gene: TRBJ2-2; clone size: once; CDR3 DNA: TGTGCCAGCAGCTTCGGACTAGCGGGAGGCGGGAGGGCCGGGGAGCTGTTTTTT; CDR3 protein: CASSFGLAGGGRAGELFF
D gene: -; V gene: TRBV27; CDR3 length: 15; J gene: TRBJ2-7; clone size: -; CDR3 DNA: TGTGCCAGCAGACCAGTGGGGGGGGGCCCCTACGAGCAGTACTTC; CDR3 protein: CASRPVGGGPYEQYF
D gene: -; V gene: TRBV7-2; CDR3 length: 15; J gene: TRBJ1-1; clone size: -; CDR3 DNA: TGTGCCAGCAGCTGGGGGGGAGGGACGAACACTGAAGCTTTCTTT; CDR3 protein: CASSWGGGTNTEAFF
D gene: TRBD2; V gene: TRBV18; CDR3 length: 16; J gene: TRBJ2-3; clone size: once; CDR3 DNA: TGTGCCAGCTCCCCACAGCTAGCGGGAGCATCAGATACGCAGTATTTT; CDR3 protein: CASSPQLAGASDTQYF
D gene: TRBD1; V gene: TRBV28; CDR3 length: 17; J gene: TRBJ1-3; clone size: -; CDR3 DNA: TGTGCCAGCAGTTTCGGACAGGGCGCTAACTCTGGAAACACCATATATTTT; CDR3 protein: CASSFGQGANSGNTIYF
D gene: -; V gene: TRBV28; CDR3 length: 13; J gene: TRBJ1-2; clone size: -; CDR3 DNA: TGTGCCAGCAGCCAGACAACTAACTATGGCTACACCTTC; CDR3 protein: CASSQTTNYGYTF
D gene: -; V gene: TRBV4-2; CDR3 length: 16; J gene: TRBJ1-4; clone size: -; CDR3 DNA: TGTGCCAGCAGCCAATCGGGACGGCCTGGAGGGGAAAAACTGTTTTTT; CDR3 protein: CASSQSGRPGGEKLFF
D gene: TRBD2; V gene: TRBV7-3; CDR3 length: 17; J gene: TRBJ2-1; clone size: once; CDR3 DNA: TGTGCCAGCAGCTTATTCAGACTAGCGGGAGACTTCAATGAGCAGTTCTTC; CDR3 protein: CASSLFRLAGDFNEQFF
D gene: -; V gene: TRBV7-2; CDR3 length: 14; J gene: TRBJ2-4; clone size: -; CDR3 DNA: TGTGCCAGCAGCTTATCACTCGACTCTGTCGTTCAGTACTTC; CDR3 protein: CASSLSLDSVVQYF
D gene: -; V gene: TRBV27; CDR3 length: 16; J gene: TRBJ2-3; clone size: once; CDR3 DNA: TGTGCCAGCAGTTGGGGGACTGGAAGATACACAGATACGCAGTATTTT; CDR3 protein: CASSWGTGRYTDTQYF
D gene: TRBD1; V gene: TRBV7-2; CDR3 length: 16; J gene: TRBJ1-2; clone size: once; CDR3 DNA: TGTGCCAGCAGCCAATTCCGGGGAACAGGGGCCGATGGCTACACCTTC; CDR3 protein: CASSQFRGTGADGYTF
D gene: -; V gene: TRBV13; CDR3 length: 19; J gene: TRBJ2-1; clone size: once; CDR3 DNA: TGTGCCAGCAGCTTAGCGGTCCCCAGGGGAGGGAGCCCAGGGAATGAGCAGTTCTTC; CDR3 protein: CASSLAVPRGGSPGNEQFF
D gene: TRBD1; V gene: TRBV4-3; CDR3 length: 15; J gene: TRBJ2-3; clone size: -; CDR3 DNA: TGCGCCAGCAGCCAAGGAACAGGGGCGGGTGATACGCAGTATTTT; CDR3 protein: CASSQGTGAGDTQYF
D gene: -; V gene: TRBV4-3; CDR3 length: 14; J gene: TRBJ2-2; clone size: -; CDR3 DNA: TGCGCCAGCAGCCTCTACAGAAACACCGGGGAGCTGTTTTTT; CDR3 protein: CASSLYRNTGELFF
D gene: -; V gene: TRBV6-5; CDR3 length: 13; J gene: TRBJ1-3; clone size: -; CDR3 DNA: TGTGCCAGCATTGGGGGGGCCGGAAACACCATATATTTT; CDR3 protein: CASIGGAGNTIYF
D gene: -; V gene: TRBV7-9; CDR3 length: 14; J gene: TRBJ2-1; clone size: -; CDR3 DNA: TGTGCCAGCAGCTTAGTCCGGGTCCTCAATGAGCAGTTCTTC; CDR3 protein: CASSLVRVLNEQFF
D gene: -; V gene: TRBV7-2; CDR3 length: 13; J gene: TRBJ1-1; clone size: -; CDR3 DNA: TGTGCCAGCAGCTTCCAGGGATCGACTGAAGCTTTCTTT; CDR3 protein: CASSFQGSTEAFF
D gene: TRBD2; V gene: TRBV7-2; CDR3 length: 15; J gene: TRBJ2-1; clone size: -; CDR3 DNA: TGTGCCAGCAGCCAGAGGACTAGCGCTTTCAATGAGCAGTTCTTC; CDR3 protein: CASSQRTSAFNEQFF
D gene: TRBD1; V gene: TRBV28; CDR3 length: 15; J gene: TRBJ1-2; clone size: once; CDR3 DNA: TGTGCCAGCAGCCAAAGGACAGGGGGTGGCTATGGCTACACCTTC; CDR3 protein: CASSQRTGGGYGYTF
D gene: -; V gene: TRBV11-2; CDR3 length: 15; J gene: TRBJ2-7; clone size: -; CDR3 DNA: TGTGCCAGCAGCTTAGCCGTAGCGAGATCCTACGAGCAGTACTTC; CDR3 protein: CASSLAVARSYEQYF
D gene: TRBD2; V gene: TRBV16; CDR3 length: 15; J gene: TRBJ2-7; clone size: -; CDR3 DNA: TGTGCCAGCAGCCACGGAACTAGCGGGAGAGGGGAACAGTACTTC; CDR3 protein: CASSHGTSGRGEQYF
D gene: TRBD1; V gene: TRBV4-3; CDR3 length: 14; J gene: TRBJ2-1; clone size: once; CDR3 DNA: TGCGCCAGCAGCCACTACAGGGGGTACAATGAGCAGTTCTTC; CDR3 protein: CASSHYRGYNEQFF
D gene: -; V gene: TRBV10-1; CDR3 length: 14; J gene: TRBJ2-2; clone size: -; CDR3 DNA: TGCGCCAGCAGCGTCGGGAGAAACACCGGGGAGCTGTTTTTT; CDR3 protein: CASSVGRNTGELFF
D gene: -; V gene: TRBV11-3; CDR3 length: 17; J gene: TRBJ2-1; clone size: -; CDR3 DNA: TGTGCCAGCAGCTTAGAACCCGGGGGAGGCTCCTACAATGAGCAGTTCTTC; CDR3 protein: CASSLEPGGGSYNEQFF
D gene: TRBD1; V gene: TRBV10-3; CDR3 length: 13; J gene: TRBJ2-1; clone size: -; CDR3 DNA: TGTGCCATCAATCCGACAGGGCGGGATGAGCAGTTCTTC; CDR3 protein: CAINPTGRDEQFF
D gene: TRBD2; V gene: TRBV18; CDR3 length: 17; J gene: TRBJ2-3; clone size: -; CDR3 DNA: TGTGCCAGCTCTGGGACTAGCGGGAGGACTAGCACAGATACGCAGTATTTT; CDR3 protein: CASSGTSGRTSTDTQYF
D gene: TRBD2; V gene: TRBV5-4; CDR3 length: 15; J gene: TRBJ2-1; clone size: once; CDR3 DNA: TGTGCCAGCACCTTAGCGGGGGGGTCCTACAATGAGCAGTTCTTC; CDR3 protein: CASTLAGGSYNEQFF
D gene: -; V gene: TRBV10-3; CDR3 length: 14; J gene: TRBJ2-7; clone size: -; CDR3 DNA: TGTGCCATCAGTGAGCCGCAGGGGGGATACGAGCAGTACTTC; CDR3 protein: CAISEPQGGYEQYF
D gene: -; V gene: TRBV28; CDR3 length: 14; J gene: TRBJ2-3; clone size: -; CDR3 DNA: TGTGCCAGCAGTCCCCGACAGTACACAGATACGCAGTATTTT; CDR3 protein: CASSPRQYTDTQYF
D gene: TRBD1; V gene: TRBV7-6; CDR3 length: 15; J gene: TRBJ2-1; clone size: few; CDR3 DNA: TGTGCCAGCAGCATGGGACAGGGGCCCTACAATGAGCAGTTCTTC; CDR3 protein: CASSMGQGPYNEQFF
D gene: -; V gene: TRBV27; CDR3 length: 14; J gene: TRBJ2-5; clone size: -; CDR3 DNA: TGTGCCAGCAAGAACGTTGGGTCGGGAGAGACCCAGTACTTC; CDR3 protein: CASKNVGSGETQYF
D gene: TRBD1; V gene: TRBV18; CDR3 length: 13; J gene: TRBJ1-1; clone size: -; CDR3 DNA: TGTGCCAGCTCACCATCTGACAGGGGTGAAGCTTTCTTT; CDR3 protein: CASSPSDRGEAFF
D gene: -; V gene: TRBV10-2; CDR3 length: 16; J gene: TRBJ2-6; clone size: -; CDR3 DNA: TGCGCCAGCAGTGGGCAGGCGTCCCCTGGGGCCAACGTCCTGACTTTC; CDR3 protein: CASSGQASPGANVLTF
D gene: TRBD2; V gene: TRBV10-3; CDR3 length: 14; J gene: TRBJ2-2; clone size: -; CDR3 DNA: TGTGCCATAGGGGCTAGCGGGTTAGCCGGGGAGCTGTTTTTT; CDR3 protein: CAIGASGLAGELFF
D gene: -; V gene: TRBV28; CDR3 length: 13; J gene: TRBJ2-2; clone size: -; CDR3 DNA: TGTGCCAGCACCTTCGGGAACACCGGGGAGCTGTTTTTT; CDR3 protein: CASTFGNTGELFF
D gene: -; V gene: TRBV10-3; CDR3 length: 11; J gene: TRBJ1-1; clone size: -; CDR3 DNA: TGTGCCATCAGTGAGTCAGGGGTTGCTTTCTTT; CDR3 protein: CAISESGVAFF
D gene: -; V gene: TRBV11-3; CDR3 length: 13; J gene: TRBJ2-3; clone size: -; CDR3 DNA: TGTGCCAGCAGCCATGGGGATCAGGGGTCGCAGTATTTT; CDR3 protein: CASSHGDQGSQYF
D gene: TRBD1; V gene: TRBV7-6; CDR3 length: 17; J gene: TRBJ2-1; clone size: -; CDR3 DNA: TGTGCCAGCAGCTTATGGACAGGGTCATCACCCTACAATGAGCAGTTCTTC; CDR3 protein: CASSLWTGSSPYNEQFF